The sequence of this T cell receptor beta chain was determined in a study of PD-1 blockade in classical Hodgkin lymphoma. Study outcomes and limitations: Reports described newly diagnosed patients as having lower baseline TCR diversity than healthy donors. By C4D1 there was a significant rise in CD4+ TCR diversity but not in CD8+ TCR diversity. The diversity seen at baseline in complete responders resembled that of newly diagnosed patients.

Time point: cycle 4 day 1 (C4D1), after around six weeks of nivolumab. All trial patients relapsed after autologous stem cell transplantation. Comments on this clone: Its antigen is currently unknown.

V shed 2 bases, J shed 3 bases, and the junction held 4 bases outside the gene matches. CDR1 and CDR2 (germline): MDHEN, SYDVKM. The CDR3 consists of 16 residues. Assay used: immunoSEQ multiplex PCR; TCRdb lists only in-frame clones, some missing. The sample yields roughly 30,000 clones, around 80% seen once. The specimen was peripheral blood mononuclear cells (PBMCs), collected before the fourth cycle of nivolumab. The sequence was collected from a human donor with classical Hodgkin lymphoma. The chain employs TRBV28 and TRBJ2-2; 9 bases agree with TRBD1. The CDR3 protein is CASSLGDREDTGELFF. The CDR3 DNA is TGTGCCAGCAGTTTAGGGGACAGGGAGGACACCGGGGAGCTGTTTTTT.